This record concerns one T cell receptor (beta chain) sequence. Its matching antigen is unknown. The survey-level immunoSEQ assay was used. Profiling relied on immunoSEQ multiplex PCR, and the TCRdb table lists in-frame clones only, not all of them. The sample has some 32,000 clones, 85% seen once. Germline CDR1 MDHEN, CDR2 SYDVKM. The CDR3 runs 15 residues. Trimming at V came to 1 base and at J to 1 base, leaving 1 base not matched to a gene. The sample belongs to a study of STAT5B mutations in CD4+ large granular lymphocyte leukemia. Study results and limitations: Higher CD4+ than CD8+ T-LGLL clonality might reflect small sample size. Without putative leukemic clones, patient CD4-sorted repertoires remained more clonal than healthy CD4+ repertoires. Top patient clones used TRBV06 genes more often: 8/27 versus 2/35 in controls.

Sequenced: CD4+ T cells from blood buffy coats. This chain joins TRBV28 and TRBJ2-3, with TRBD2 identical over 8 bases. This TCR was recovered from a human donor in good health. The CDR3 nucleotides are TGTGCCAGCAGTTTATACGGGGGGGGCACAGATACGCAGTATTTT. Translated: CASSLYGGGTDTQYF.